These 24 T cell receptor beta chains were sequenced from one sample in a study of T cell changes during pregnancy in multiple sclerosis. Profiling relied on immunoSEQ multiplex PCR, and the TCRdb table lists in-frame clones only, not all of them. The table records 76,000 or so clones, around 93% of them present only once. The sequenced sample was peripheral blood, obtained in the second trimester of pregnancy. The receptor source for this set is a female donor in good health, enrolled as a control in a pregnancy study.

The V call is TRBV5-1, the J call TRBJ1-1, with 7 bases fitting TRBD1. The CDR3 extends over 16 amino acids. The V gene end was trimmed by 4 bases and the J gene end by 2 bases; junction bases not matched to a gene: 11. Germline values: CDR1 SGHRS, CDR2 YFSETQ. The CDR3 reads CASSQRQGQGNTEAFF. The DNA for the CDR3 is TGCGCCAGCAGCCAAAGACAGGGACAAGGAAACACTGAAGCTTTCTTT.

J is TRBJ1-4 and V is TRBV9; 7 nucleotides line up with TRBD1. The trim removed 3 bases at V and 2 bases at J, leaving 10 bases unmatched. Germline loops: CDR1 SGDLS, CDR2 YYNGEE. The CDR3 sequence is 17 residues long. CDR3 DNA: TGTGCCAGCAGCGCAAAGACAGGGCAGGTGACTAATGAAAAACTGTTTTTT. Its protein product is CASSAKTGQVTNEKLFF.

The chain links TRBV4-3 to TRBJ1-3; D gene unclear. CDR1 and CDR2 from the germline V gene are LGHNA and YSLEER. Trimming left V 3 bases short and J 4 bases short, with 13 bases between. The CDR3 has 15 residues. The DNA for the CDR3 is TGCGCCAGCAGCCAGTTATCCAGCGCCGGAAACACCATATATTTT. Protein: CASSQLSSAGNTIYF.

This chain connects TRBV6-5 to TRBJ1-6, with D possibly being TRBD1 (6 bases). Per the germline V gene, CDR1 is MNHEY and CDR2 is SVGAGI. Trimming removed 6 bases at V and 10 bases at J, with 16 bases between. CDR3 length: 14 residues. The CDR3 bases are TGTGCCAGCAGGTTAACAGGGAATCGGTCACCCCTCCACTTT. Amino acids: CASRLTGNRSPLHF.

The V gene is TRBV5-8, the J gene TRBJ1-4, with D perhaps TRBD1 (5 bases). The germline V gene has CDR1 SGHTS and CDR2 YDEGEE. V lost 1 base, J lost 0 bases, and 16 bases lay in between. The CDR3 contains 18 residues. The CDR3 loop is CASSLKIRAFSTNEKLFF. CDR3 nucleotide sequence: TGTGCCAGCAGCTTGAAGATCAGGGCGTTCTCAACTAATGAAAAACTGTTTTTT.

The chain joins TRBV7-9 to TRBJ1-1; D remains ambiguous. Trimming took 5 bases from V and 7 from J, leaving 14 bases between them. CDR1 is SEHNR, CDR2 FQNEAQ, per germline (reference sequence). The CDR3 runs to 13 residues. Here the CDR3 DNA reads TGTGCCAGCAGCACCATTCGCTCAGTTGAAGCTTTCTTT. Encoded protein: CASSTIRSVEAFF.

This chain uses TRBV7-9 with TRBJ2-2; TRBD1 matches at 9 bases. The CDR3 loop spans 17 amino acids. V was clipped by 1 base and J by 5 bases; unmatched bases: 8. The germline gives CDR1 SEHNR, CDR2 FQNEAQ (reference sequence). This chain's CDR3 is CASSLGTGDELTGELFF. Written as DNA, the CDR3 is TGTGCCAGCAGCTTAGGGACAGGGGACGAACTGACCGGGGAGCTGTTTTTT.

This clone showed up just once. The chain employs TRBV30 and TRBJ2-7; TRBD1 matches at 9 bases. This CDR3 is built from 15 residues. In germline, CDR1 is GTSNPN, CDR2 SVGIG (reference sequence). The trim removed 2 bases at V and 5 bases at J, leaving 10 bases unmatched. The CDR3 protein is CAWSSRTGGAHEQYF. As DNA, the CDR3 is TGTGCCTGGAGTTCACGAACAGGGGGCGCCCACGAGCAGTACTTC.

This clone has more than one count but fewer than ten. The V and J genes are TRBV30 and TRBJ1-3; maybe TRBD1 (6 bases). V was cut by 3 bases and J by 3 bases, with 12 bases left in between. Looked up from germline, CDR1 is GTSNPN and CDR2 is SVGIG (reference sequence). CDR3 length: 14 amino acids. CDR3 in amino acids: CAWSIGTFGNTIYF. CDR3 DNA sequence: TGTGCCTGGAGCATTGGGACATTTGGAAACACCATATATTTT.

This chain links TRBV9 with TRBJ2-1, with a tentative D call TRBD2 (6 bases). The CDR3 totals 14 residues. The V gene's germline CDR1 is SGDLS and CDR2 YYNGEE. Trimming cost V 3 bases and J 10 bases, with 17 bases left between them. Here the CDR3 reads CASSAVERVGEQFF. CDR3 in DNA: TGTGCCAGCAGCGCCGTTGAGCGGGTGGGGGAGCAGTTCTTC. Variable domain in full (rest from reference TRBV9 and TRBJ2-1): DSGVTQTPKHLITATGQRVTLRCSPRSGDLSVYWYQQSLDQGLQFLIQYYNGEERAKGNILERFSAQQFPDLHSELNLSSLELGDSALYFCASSAVERVGEQFFGPGTRLTVL.

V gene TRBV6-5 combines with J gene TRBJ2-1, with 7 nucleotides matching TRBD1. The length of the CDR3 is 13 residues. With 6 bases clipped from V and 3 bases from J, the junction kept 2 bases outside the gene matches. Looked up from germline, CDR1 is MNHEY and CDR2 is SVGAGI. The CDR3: CASRQGDYNEQFF. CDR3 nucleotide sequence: TGTGCCAGCAGGCAGGGGGACTACAATGAGCAGTTCTTC.

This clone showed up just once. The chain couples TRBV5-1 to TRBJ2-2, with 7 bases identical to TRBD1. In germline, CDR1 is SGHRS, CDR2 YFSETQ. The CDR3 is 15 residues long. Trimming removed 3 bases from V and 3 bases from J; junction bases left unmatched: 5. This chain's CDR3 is CASSSRQGDTGELFF. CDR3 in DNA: TGCGCCAGCAGCTCAAGACAGGGAGACACCGGGGAGCTGTTTTTT.

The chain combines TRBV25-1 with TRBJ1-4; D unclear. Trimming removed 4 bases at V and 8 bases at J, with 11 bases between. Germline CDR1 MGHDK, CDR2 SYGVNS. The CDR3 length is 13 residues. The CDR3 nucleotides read TGTGCCAGCAGTGTCCCATCCCGGGAAAAACTGTTTTTT. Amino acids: CASSVPSREKLFF.

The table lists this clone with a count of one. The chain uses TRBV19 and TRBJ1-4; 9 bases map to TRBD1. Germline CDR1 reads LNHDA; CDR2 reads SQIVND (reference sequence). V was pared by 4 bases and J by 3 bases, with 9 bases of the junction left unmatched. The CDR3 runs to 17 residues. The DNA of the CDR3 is TGTGCCAGTAGTACAGGGACAGGGAGTGTGTCTAATGAAAAACTGTTTTTT. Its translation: CASSTGTGSVSNEKLFF.

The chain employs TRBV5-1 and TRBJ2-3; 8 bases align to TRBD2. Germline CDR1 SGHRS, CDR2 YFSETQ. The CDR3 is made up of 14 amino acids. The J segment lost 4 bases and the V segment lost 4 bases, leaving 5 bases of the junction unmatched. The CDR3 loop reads CASSRGGSPDTQYF. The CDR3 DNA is TGCGCCAGCAGCCGGGGGGGGAGCCCAGATACGCAGTATTTT.

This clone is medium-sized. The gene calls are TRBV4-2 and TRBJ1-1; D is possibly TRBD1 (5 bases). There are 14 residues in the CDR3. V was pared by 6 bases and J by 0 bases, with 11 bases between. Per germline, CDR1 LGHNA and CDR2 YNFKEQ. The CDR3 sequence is CASRRTRLNTEAFF. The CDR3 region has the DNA TGTGCCAGCAGAAGGACAAGACTGAACACTGAAGCTTTCTTT.

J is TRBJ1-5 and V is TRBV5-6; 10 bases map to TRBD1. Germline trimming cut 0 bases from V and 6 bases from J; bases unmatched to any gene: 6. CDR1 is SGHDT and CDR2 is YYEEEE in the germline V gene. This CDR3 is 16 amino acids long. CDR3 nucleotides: TGTGCCAGCAGCTTGGCCGGGACAGGGGCGCGTCAGCCCCAGCATTTT. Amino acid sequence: CASSLAGTGARQPQHF.

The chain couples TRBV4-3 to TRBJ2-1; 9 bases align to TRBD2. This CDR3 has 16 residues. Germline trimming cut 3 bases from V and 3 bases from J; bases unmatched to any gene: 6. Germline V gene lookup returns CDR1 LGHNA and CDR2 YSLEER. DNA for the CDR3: TGCGCCAGCAGCCAGCGAGCGGGGGGCGACTACAATGAGCAGTTCTTC. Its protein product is CASSQRAGGDYNEQFF.

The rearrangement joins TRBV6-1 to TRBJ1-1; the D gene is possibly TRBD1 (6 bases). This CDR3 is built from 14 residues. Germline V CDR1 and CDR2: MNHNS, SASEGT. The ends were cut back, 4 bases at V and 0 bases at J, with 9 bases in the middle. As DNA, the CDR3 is TGTGCCAGCAGTGGGGCAGGGGTGAACACTGAAGCTTTCTTT. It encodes CASSGAGVNTEAFF.

CDR3 amino acids: CASSIGAPRQGLTYEQYF. The DNA for the CDR3 is TGTGCCAGTAGTATTGGGGCCCCTCGACAGGGGTTAACCTACGAGCAGTACTTC. This chain uses TRBV19 with TRBJ2-7; 8 bases map to TRBD1. The trim removed 3 bases at V and 2 bases at J, leaving 15 bases unmatched. Germline-derived CDR1 and CDR2 are LNHDA and SQIVND (reference sequence). The CDR3 has 18 residues.

Here the CDR3 reads CASSLTFGAGGDTQYF. CDR3 nucleotides: TGTGCCAGCAGTTTAACATTTGGGGCGGGGGGAGATACGCAGTATTTT. The J gene is TRBJ2-3, the V gene TRBV27, with 8 nucleotides matching TRBD2. The CDR3 loop spans 16 amino acids. V was clipped by 2 bases and J by 5 bases; unmatched bases: 9. Germline-derived CDR1 and CDR2 are MNHEY and SMNVEV (reference sequence).

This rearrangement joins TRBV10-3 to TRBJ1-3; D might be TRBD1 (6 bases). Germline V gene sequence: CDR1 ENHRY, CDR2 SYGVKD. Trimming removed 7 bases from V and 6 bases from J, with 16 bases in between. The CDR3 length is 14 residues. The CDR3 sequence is CAIIGPGGSNTIYF. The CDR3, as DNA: TGTGCCATCATCGGCCCGGGGGGCTCAAACACCATATATTTT.

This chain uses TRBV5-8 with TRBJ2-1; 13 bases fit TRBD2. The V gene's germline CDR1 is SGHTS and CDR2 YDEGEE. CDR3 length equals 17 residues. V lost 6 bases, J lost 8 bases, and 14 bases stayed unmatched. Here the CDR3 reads CASTPGTLAGGRDEQFF. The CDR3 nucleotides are TGTGCCAGCACCCCAGGGACACTAGCGGGGGGGCGGGATGAGCAGTTCTTC.

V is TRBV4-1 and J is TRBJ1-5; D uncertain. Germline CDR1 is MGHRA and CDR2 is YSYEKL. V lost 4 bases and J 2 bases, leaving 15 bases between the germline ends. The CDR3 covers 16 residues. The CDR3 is CASSPLGGRGNQPQHF. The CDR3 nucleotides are TGCGCCAGCAGCCCCTTGGGAGGGAGAGGCAATCAGCCCCAGCATTTT.